A selection of T cell receptor beta chains follows, all from one sample in a study of OX40 agonist ivuxolimab in advanced cancers. Only in-frame clones appear in the TCRdb table, and some are missing; sequencing was by immunoSEQ multiplex PCR. The profile covers approximately 70,000 clones, with 91% appearing a single time and more than 0.85% taken by the ten largest. The sequences come from CD4+ or CD8+ T cells sorted from blood, collected in a trial of the OX40 agonist ivuxolimab. The source of these receptors is an adult with an advanced solid tumor such as melanoma, head and neck, liver or kidney cancer. Both conserved end residues are part of each CDR3. A D gene is named only where the DNA matches it firmly. A row's size may be missing; if present it is once, few, many or a size class.

j_call clone_size v_call d_call cdr3_aa cdr3_nt
TRBJ1-6 . TRBV11-1 . CASGSRAGGSSYNSPLHF TGTGCCAGCGGCAGCCGGGCCGGTGGGAGCTCCTATAATTCACCCCTCCACTTT
TRBJ2-7 . TRBV6-1 TRBD1 CASRGTGDHEQYF TGTGCCAGCAGGGGGACAGGGGACCACGAGCAGTACTTC
TRBJ1-3 . TRBV5-1 TRBD1 CASSYGTGGFQNTIYF TGCGCCAGCAGTTACGGGACAGGGGGCTTCCAAAACACCATATATTTT
TRBJ1-1 . TRBV5-1 TRBD1 CASSSLTGVNTEAFF TGCGCCAGCAGCTCCCTGACAGGGGTGAACACTGAAGCTTTCTTT
TRBJ1-5 few TRBV19 TRBD1 CATNRDRENQPQHF TGTGCCACCAACCGGGACAGGGAAAATCAGCCCCAGCATTTT
TRBJ1-6 . TRBV11-2 . CASSPPGHINSPLHF TGTGCCAGCAGCCCCCCGGGACATATTAATTCACCCCTCCACTTT
TRBJ1-4 . TRBV6-5 TRBD1 CASSTNQGERKLFF TGTGCCAGCAGTACAAATCAGGGGGAAAGAAAACTGTTTTTT
TRBJ1-4 . TRBV30 . CAWRAQGRNEKLFF TGTGCCTGGAGGGCCCAGGGCAGGAATGAAAAACTGTTTTTT
TRBJ2-6 . TRBV4-2 TRBD1 CASSRSGDRGAPGANVLTF TGTGCCAGCAGCCGGAGCGGGGACAGGGGGGCGCCTGGGGCCAACGTCCTGACTTTC
TRBJ2-7 . TRBV7-8 . CASSLGRDVGQYF TGTGCCAGCAGCTTGGGACGGGACGTGGGGCAGTACTTC
TRBJ1-5 . TRBV6-1 . CASNLLGQPQHF TGTGCCAGCAACCTCCTGGGGCAGCCCCAGCATTTT
TRBJ2-1 once TRBV19 . CASRASGGGSEQFF TGTGCCAGTAGAGCCTCTGGGGGGGGCAGTGAGCAGTTCTTC
TRBJ2-2 . TRBV11-2 . CASNYIGGVATGELFF TGTGCCAGCAACTATATCGGAGGGGTTGCCACCGGGGAGCTGTTTTTT
TRBJ2-3 once TRBV7-3 . CASRNPGVGDTQYF TGTGCCAGCAGAAACCCAGGGGTTGGCGATACGCAGTATTTT
TRBJ2-1 . TRBV18 TRBD2 CASSPPAASGGTEQFF TGTGCCAGCTCACCACCGGCGGCTAGCGGGGGTACTGAGCAGTTCTTC
TRBJ1-5 . TRBV6-9 . CASSYSMGSDQPQHF TGTGCCAGCAGTTACTCAATGGGGTCAGATCAGCCCCAGCATTTT
TRBJ2-1 . TRBV4-2 TRBD2 CASSPQLAGGTYNEQFF TGTGCCAGCAGCCCCCAACTAGCGGGAGGTACCTACAATGAGCAGTTCTTC
TRBJ2-7 . TRBV27 . CASSSLVRAGTYEQYF TGTGCCAGCAGTTCATTGGTAAGGGCGGGGACCTACGAGCAGTACTTC
TRBJ2-3 . TRBV15 . CATSRGNGQGNTDTQYF TGTGCCACCAGCAGAGGAAACGGTCAGGGTAACACAGATACGCAGTATTTT
TRBJ1-2 . TRBV7-8 . CASSLANDYGYTF TGTGCCAGCAGCTTAGCAAATGACTATGGCTACACCTTC
TRBJ2-7 . TRBV5-1 . CASSFTTSNFYEQYF TGCGCCAGCAGCTTTACCACCTCTAATTTCTACGAGCAGTACTTC
TRBJ2-5 . TRBV18 TRBD1 CASLPGQGLLETQYF TGTGCCAGCTTACCGGGACAGGGACTATTGGAGACCCAGTACTTC
TRBJ2-2 . TRBV7-6 . CASSLGGGRFGELFF TGTGCCAGCAGCTTAGGAGGGGGACGATTCGGGGAGCTGTTTTTT
TRBJ2-2 . TRBV12-5 . CASGLGATNTGELFF TGTGCTAGTGGTTTGGGGGCCACTAACACCGGGGAGCTGTTTTTT
TRBJ2-7 once TRBV10-1 TRBD2 CASSESRGLAGYEQYF TGCGCCAGCAGTGAGTCGAGGGGACTAGCGGGCTACGAGCAGTACTTC
TRBJ1-1 . TRBV29-1 . CSVGRGSGTEAFF TGCAGCGTTGGAAGGGGGTCCGGAACTGAAGCTTTCTTT
TRBJ2-3 . TRBV10-3 . CAIRAGGRSTDTQYF TGTGCCATCAGAGCTGGGGGGCGGAGCACAGATACGCAGTATTTT
TRBJ1-4 few TRBV6-5 . CASSLRTPLGEKLFF TGTGCCAGCAGTCTGAGGACGCCTCTGGGTGAAAAACTGTTTTTT
TRBJ1-2 . TRBV6-4 . CASSASWGLGYGYTF TGTGCCAGCAGTGCTTCTTGGGGGTTAGGATATGGCTACACCTTC
TRBJ1-3 . TRBV4-1 . CASSQTGRNSGNTIYF TGCGCCAGCAGCCAAACGGGACGGAACTCTGGAAACACCATATATTTT
TRBJ2-7 . TRBV27 . CASSLSRGYEQYF TGTGCCAGCAGTTTATCGAGGGGTTACGAGCAGTACTTC
TRBJ2-1 . TRBV7-8 . CASSLNSQRTQFF TGTGCCAGCAGCTTGAACAGCCAAAGGACCCAGTTCTTC
TRBJ2-7 . TRBV27 TRBD1 CASSSPRTGASYEQYF TGTGCCAGCAGTTCTCCCAGGACAGGGGCCTCCTACGAGCAGTACTTC
TRBJ2-2 . TRBV11-3 TRBD2 CASSPARTGGTGELFF TGTGCCAGCAGCCCTGCCCGGACGGGGGGGACCGGGGAGCTGTTTTTT
TRBJ1-2 . TRBV11-2 TRBD1 CASSSRDRGYYGYTF TGTGCCAGCAGCTCCCGGGACAGGGGCTACTATGGCTACACCTTC
TRBJ2-7 . TRBV7-2 . CASSRPTILSYEQYF TGTGCCAGCAGCCGCCCCACTATTCTCTCCTACGAGCAGTACTTC
TRBJ2-7 once TRBV4-1 . CASSQVGATYEQYF TGCGCCAGCAGCCAAGTCGGGGCCACTTACGAGCAGTACTTC
TRBJ2-4 . TRBV7-8 . CASSLDLAKNIQYF TGTGCCAGCAGCTTAGACCTAGCCAAAAACATTCAGTACTTC
TRBJ2-1 . TRBV7-2 . CASSLSADTAYNEQFF TGTGCCAGCAGCTTGTCAGCGGATACTGCTTACAATGAGCAGTTCTTC
TRBJ2-7 . TRBV7-6 TRBD1 CASSLGKGGSYEQYF TGTGCCAGCAGCTTAGGAAAAGGGGGCTCGTACGAGCAGTACTTC
TRBJ2-7 . TRBV7-3 . CASSFVLVSFSLEQYF TGTGCCAGCAGCTTTGTTTTGGTTAGTTTCTCCCTCGAGCAGTACTTC
TRBJ2-1 . TRBV7-2 TRBD2 CASSPRTSGTYNEQFF TGTGCCAGCAGCCCCCGGACTAGCGGGACCTACAATGAGCAGTTCTTC
TRBJ2-7 . TRBV6-5 . CASSYLRGDEQYF TGTGCCAGCAGTTACCTCAGAGGGGACGAGCAGTACTTC
TRBJ1-2 . TRBV5-4 . CASRTGGRGENYGYTF TGTGCCAGCAGAACCGGGGGGCGCGGGGAAAACTATGGCTACACCTTC
TRBJ1-1 . TRBV5-4 . CASSLGGSNTEAFF TGTGCCAGCAGCTTGGGGGGGTCGAACACTGAAGCTTTCTTT
TRBJ2-7 . TRBV4-1 . CASSQEGGPYEQYF TGCGCCAGCAGCCAAGAGGGGGGCCCCTACGAGCAGTACTTC
TRBJ2-6 . TRBV6-1 . CASSKGSGANVLTF TGTGCCAGCAGTAAGGGGTCTGGGGCCAACGTCCTGACTTTC
TRBJ1-4 . TRBV30 TRBD1 CAWDRGSEKLFF TGTGCCTGGGACAGGGGAAGCGAAAAACTGTTTTTT
TRBJ2-5 . TRBV9 . CASSELNGETQYF TGTGCCAGCAGCGAGCTCAACGGAGAGACCCAGTACTTC
TRBJ2-7 . TRBV10-2 TRBD1 CASSEHATGEQYF TGCGCCAGCAGTGAGCACGCGACAGGGGAGCAGTACTTC
TRBJ1-2 . TRBV20-1 . CSARDAGYTF TGCAGTGCTAGAGATGCTGGCTACACCTTC
TRBJ2-5 . TRBV27 . CASTHGGGETQYF TGTGCCAGCACCCACGGAGGAGGCGAGACCCAGTACTTC
TRBJ2-7 . TRBV5-4 TRBD1 CASSLSPGTEDEQYF TGTGCCAGCAGCTTGTCTCCAGGGACAGAGGACGAGCAGTACTTC
TRBJ2-4 . TRBV4-1 TRBD1 CASSLDRVGNIQYF TGCGCCAGCAGCCTCGACAGGGTGGGAAACATTCAGTACTTC
TRBJ1-3 . TRBV2 TRBD1 CASSEQGAGSGNTIYF TGTGCCAGCAGTGAGCAGGGGGCCGGCTCTGGAAACACCATATATTTT
TRBJ1-2 once TRBV6-1 . CASSELPAWGSGYTF TGTGCCAGCAGTGAACTCCCGGCCTGGGGGTCTGGCTACACCTTC
TRBJ1-1 . TRBV6-1 TRBD1 CASIKPGQVNTEAFF TGTGCCAGCATCAAACCGGGACAGGTGAACACTGAAGCTTTCTTT
TRBJ2-3 . TRBV4-1 . CASSTSPSTDTQYF TGCGCCAGCAGCACCTCACCGAGCACAGATACGCAGTATTTT